These T cell receptor beta chains were read from a single sample in a study of blood T cell repertoires in COVID-19. Clones were read by immunoSEQ multiplex PCR, and TCRdb kept only the in-frame ones, dropping some. The data contain a few hundred thousand clones, approximately 89% of them singletons. The sample taken for sequencing was peripheral blood. All receptors derive from a man aged 35 to 55 who had recovered from COVID-19. Each CDR3 is given with its conserved first and last residue.

v_gene: TRBV5-4; j_gene: TRBJ2-5; CDR3aa: CASSLPGLAGGQETQYF
v_gene: TRBV11-2; j_gene: TRBJ1-5; CDR3aa: CASSQDKNNQPQHF
v_gene: TRBV20-1; j_gene: TRBJ2-1; CDR3aa: CSASRGTSGLITYNEQFF
v_gene: TRBV19; j_gene: TRBJ1-3; CDR3aa: CASTLRSRKALQNSGNTIYF
v_gene: TRBV30; j_gene: TRBJ2-7; CDR3aa: CAWSVRGDEQYF
v_gene: TRBV7-2; j_gene: TRBJ1-1; CDR3aa: CASSLHTEAFF
v_gene: TRBV9; j_gene: TRBJ2-2; CDR3aa: CASSDSPGTGELFF
v_gene: TRBV18; j_gene: TRBJ2-1; CDR3aa: CASSPPLLATYNEQFF
v_gene: TRBV29-1; j_gene: TRBJ1-2; CDR3aa: CSVERRLANYGYTF
v_gene: TRBV3-1/TRBV3-2; j_gene: TRBJ2-1; CDR3aa: CASSQDPTSRGTYNEQFF
v_gene: TRBV6-5; j_gene: TRBJ2-1; CDR3aa: CASSSRQGTYNEQFF
v_gene: TRBV7-9; j_gene: TRBJ2-1; CDR3aa: CASSLALTSGGTLYNEQFF